This TCR beta chain appears in the sequencing data of a study of blood T cell repertoires in COVID-19. The CDR3 loop spans 15 amino acids. The V gene lost 2 bases and the J gene lost 3 bases, with 11 bases spanning the gap. Germline lookup yields CDR1 SEHNR and CDR2 FQNEAQ (reference sequence). This clone was seen once. In the original processing: Amplification of reference gene primers was used by the study to estimate nucleated cell counts. Produced via immunoSEQ multiplex PCR; TCRdb's table is partial and in-frame only. The V and J calls and clone size come from that table; D and trimming were worked out from the DNA. The repertoire holds 150,000 or so clones, with less than 90% as singletons.

This receptor was taken from a man younger than 35 with active or convalescent COVID-19. The sequencing input was peripheral blood. The chain employs TRBV7-9 and TRBJ2-1; maybe TRBD2 (5 bases). CDR3 sequence (DNA): TGTGCCAGCAGCTTACGAGGGATCGGCTACAATGAGCAGTTCTTC. Its protein is CASSLRGIGYNEQFF. The variable domain in full, with the rest retrieved from reference TRBV7-9 and TRBJ2-1, is DTGVSQNPRHKITKRGQNVTFRCDPISEHNRLYWYRQTLGQGPEFLTYFQNEAQLEKSRLLSDRFSAERPKGSFSTLEIQRTEQGDSAMYLCASSLRGIGYNEQFFGPGTRLTVL.